These T cell receptor beta chains were read from a single sample in a study of shared clonotypes between healthy human individuals. Sequencing used immunoSEQ multiplex PCR; TCRdb keeps in-frame clones, though not all of them. Here the sample spans nearly 1,000,000 clones, over 60% being singletons. Sequencing was done on a sample of memory CD4+ T cells sorted from blood. The receptors were sampled from a man aged 18 to 29 in good health. The CDR3 runs from the conserved cysteine through the conserved F or W. A D gene is named only where the DNA matches it firmly. Not all rows give a size; the values are once, few, many and, for expanded clones, a class.

V gene	clone size	J gene	D gene	CDR3 protein	CDR3 DNA
TRBV5-4	few	TRBJ2-3	NA	CASSRAGGDSTDTQYF	TGTGCCAGCAGCCGGGCTGGCGGGGACAGCACAGATACGCAGTATTTT
TRBV9	many	TRBJ1-1	NA	CASSVSPDSPLAFF	TGTGCCAGCAGCGTATCGCCGGACAGCCCTCTAGCTTTCTTT
TRBV9	NA	TRBJ2-5	NA	CASSSRRGGQETQYF	TGTGCCAGCAGCTCCCGAAGAGGGGGCCAAGAGACCCAGTACTTC
TRBV19	once	TRBJ2-5	NA	CASSISWRERETQYF	TGTGCCAGTAGTATTTCATGGCGGGAAAGAGAGACCCAGTACTTC
TRBV11-3	few	TRBJ2-2	NA	CASSQGLWTGELFF	TGTGCCAGCAGCCAAGGACTTTGGACCGGGGAGCTGTTTTTT
TRBV14	once	TRBJ2-7	NA	CASSQVYGYEQYF	TGTGCCAGCAGCCAAGTGTACGGCTACGAGCAGTACTTC
TRBV7-9	NA	TRBJ1-2	TRBD1	CASSRTGDQGFYGYTF	TGTGCCAGCAGCCGGACAGGGGATCAGGGATTCTATGGCTACACCTTC
TRBV5-6	many	TRBJ2-4	NA	CASSLAGVNIQYF	TGTGCCAGCAGCTTGGCGGGGGTGAACATTCAGTACTTC
TRBV19	NA	TRBJ1-5	TRBD1	CASSMTGGSWAQHF	TGTGCCAGTAGTATGACAGGGGGATCTTGGGCCCAGCATTTT
TRBV6-6	NA	TRBJ1-2	NA	CASRPDSNYGYTF	TGTGCCAGCAGGCCGGACAGTAACTATGGCTACACCTTC
TRBV2	NA	TRBJ1-2	NA	CASSEYDRNGYTF	TGTGCCAGCAGTGAATACGACAGAAATGGCTACACCTTC
TRBV7-2	NA	TRBJ2-3	NA	CASSLEAFGDGDTQYF	TGTGCCAGCAGCTTAGAGGCTTTCGGGGACGGGGATACGCAGTATTTT
TRBV7-2	NA	TRBJ1-4	TRBD1	CASSLAGQVGKLFF	TGTGCCAGCAGCTTAGCGGGACAGGTGGGAAAACTGTTTTTT
TRBV7-2	NA	TRBJ1-2	NA	CASSFIGLLAGYTF	TGTGCCAGCAGCTTTATCGGGCTCCTTGCGGGGTACACCTTC
TRBV27	NA	TRBJ2-1	TRBD2	CASSTTQTSVHEQFF	TGTGCCAGCAGTACGACCCAAACTAGCGTTCATGAGCAGTTCTTC
TRBV7-2	NA	TRBJ1-1	NA	CASSLARFSEAFF	TGTGCCAGCAGCTTAGCGCGATTCTCTGAAGCTTTCTTT
TRBV30	NA	TRBJ2-7	NA	CAWSRADEQYF	TGTGCCTGGAGCAGGGCCGACGAGCAGTACTTC
TRBV5-6	NA	TRBJ2-5	NA	CASSQTSRETQYF	TGTGCCAGCAGCCAAACTAGCCGGGAGACCCAGTACTTC
TRBV10-3	NA	TRBJ1-1	NA	CAISEGGGRAFF	TGTGCCATCAGTGAGGGAGGCGGTAGGGCTTTCTTT
TRBV5-1	NA	TRBJ1-2	TRBD1	CASSSGQPNYGYTF	TGCGCCAGCAGCTCGGGACAGCCTAACTATGGCTACACCTTC
TRBV2	NA	TRBJ1-2	TRBD1	CASSGLTGNGYTF	TGTGCCAGCAGTGGATTGACAGGGAATGGCTACACCTTC
TRBV7-2	NA	TRBJ2-1	TRBD2	CASSLQGGAGGYNEQFF	TGTGCCAGCAGCCTCCAAGGAGGAGCGGGAGGATACAATGAGCAGTTCTTC
TRBV5-4	NA	TRBJ1-1	NA	CASSPRQDMNTEAFF	TGTGCCAGCAGCCCCAGACAGGACATGAACACTGAAGCTTTCTTT
TRBV5-1	NA	TRBJ2-7	TRBD1	CASSQGAGYEQYF	TGCGCCAGCAGCCAGGGGGCAGGCTACGAGCAGTACTTC
TRBV28	NA	TRBJ1-4	NA	CASSLRGVATNEKLFF	TGTGCCAGCAGTTTAAGAGGAGTTGCAACTAATGAAAAACTGTTTTTT
TRBV18	NA	TRBJ1-2	NA	CASSVSEAAGYTF	TGTGCCAGCTCAGTTTCCGAGGCAGCGGGCTACACCTTC
TRBV7-2	NA	TRBJ1-3	NA	CASSLGGGFSGNTIYF	TGTGCCAGCAGCTTAGGAGGGGGATTCTCTGGAAACACCATATATTTT
TRBV30	NA	TRBJ1-3	NA	CAWSRIGNTIYF	TGTGCCTGGAGTCGGATTGGAAACACCATATATTTT
TRBV9	NA	TRBJ2-3	NA	CASSVGNHMPDTQYF	TGTGCCAGCAGCGTAGGCAACCATATGCCAGATACGCAGTATTTT
TRBV19	NA	TRBJ1-2	TRBD1	CASSTHGTGYGYTF	TGTGCCAGTAGTACCCACGGGACAGGGTATGGCTACACCTTC
TRBV7-2	NA	TRBJ2-7	TRBD1	CASSARQGSYEQYF	TGTGCCAGCAGCGCCCGACAGGGGTCCTACGAGCAGTACTTC
TRBV30	NA	TRBJ2-2	TRBD1	CAFLRDSGTGELFF	TGTGCCTTTCTTCGGGACAGCGGTACCGGGGAGCTGTTTTTT
TRBV30	NA	TRBJ2-3	NA	CAWTPGGWTQYF	TGTGCCTGGACCCCCGGCGGTTGGACGCAGTATTTT
TRBV7-2	few	TRBJ2-3	NA	CASSFTGSTDTQYF	TGTGCCAGCAGCTTCACCGGGAGCACAGATACGCAGTATTTT
TRBV7-2	NA	TRBJ2-3	NA	CASSLLDTQYF	TGTGCCAGCAGCTTACTGGATACGCAGTATTTT
TRBV6-1	NA	TRBJ2-7	TRBD1	CATRTGPYEQYF	TGTGCCACCAGGACAGGCCCCTACGAGCAGTACTTC
TRBV11-2	NA	TRBJ2-2	TRBD2	CASSSRTSGNTGELFF	TGTGCCAGCAGCTCCCGGACTAGCGGAAACACCGGGGAGCTGTTTTTT
TRBV21-1	NA	TRBJ2-3	NA	CARGLASTDTQYF	TGTGCCAGGGGGCTAGCGAGCACAGATACGCAGTATTTT
TRBV30	NA	TRBJ2-1	NA	CAWQIRRVGSYNEQFF	TGTGCCTGGCAAATAAGGCGGGTTGGCTCCTACAATGAGCAGTTCTTC
TRBV18	NA	TRBJ2-2	NA	CASSRNNRNTGELFF	TGTGCCAGCTCACGGAACAACAGGAACACCGGGGAGCTGTTTTTT
TRBV29-1	few	TRBJ2-2	NA	CSVDYKNTGELFF	TGCAGCGTTGACTACAAGAACACCGGGGAGCTGTTTTTT
TRBV14	once	TRBJ1-2	TRBD1	CASSQDPGQGAISGYTF	TGTGCCAGCAGCCAAGATCCTGGCCAGGGGGCAATATCAGGCTACACCTTC
TRBV18	NA	TRBJ1-1	NA	CASSPGTGDTEAFF	TGTGCCAGCTCACCAGGGACCGGAGACACTGAAGCTTTCTTT
TRBV10-3	NA	TRBJ2-3	NA	CAISDGGGAITDTQYF	TGTGCCATCAGTGACGGGGGCGGGGCAATCACAGATACGCAGTATTTT
TRBV27	NA	TRBJ1-6	TRBD1	CASRPGQNSYNSPLHF	TGTGCCAGCAGACCGGGACAGAACTCCTATAATTCACCCCTCCACTTT
TRBV7-2	NA	TRBJ1-5	TRBD1	CASRRDRSSDQPQHF	TGTGCCAGCAGACGGGACAGGTCTTCCGATCAGCCCCAGCATTTT
TRBV5-1	NA	TRBJ2-1	NA	CASTKDSDYNEQFF	TGCGCCAGCACCAAGGACAGTGACTACAATGAGCAGTTCTTC
TRBV6-6	NA	TRBJ1-5	NA	CASSYGGGSNQPQHF	TGTGCCAGCAGTTACGGTGGGGGGAGCAATCAGCCCCAGCATTTT
TRBV7-2	few	TRBJ2-5	TRBD2	CASSWGLAETQYF	TGTGCCAGCAGCTGGGGACTAGCGGAGACCCAGTACTTC
TRBV5-4	NA	TRBJ2-3	NA	CASSLPLRDTQYF	TGTGCCAGCAGCTTACCCCTTCGCGATACGCAGTATTTT
TRBV30	NA	TRBJ1-1	NA	CAWKSPNTEAFF	TGTGCCTGGAAGTCTCCGAACACTGAAGCTTTCTTT
TRBV7-2	NA	TRBJ2-7	TRBD2	CASSLRTSSSYEQYF	TGTGCCAGCAGCTTACGGACTAGTAGCTCCTACGAGCAGTACTTC
TRBV5-1	NA	TRBJ2-7	TRBD1	CASKRDSHAYEQYF	TGCGCCAGCAAAAGGGACAGTCACGCTTACGAGCAGTACTTC
TRBV6-5	NA	TRBJ2-1	NA	CASSYSRERQFF	TGTGCCAGCAGTTACTCGAGGGAGAGGCAGTTCTTC
TRBV4-1	NA	TRBJ2-1	TRBD1	CASSPRTGRNEQFF	TGCGCCAGCAGCCCCCGGACAGGGAGGAACGAGCAGTTCTTC
TRBV7-2	NA	TRBJ2-2	TRBD2	CASTLTSGSPGELFF	TGTGCCAGCACGCTGACTAGCGGGAGCCCCGGGGAGCTGTTTTTT